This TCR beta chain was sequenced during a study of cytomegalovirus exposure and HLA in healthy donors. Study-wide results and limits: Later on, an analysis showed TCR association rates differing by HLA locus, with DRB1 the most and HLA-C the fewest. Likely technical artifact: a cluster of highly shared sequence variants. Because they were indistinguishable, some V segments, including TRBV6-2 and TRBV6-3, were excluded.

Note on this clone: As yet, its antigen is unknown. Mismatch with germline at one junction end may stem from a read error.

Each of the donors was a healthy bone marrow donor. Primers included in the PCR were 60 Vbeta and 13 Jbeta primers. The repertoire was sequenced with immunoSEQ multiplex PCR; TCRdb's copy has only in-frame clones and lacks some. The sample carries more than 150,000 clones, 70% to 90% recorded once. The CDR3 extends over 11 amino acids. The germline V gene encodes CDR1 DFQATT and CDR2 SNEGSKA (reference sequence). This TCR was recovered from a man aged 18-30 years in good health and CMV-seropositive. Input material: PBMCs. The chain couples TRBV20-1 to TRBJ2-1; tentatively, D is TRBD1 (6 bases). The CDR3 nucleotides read TGCAGTGCTAGAGTGGGACACCGGTGGCTCTTC. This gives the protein CSARVGHRWLF.